The rows below give T cell receptor beta chains drawn from one sample of a study of blood T cells in healthy people across ages. TCRdb independently ran MiXCR on the 5' RACE reads; one entry per CDR3 protein. The data hold about 1.4 million distinct CDR3 sequences, with 45% to 70% observed a single time. Sample: blood. The receptor set was obtained from a man between 18 and 35 years old in good health. Each CDR3 is given with its conserved first and last residue. Each record gives: J gene, V gene, clone size, D gene, CDR3 DNA, CDR3 protein. The D gene is left open where the match is weak. Rows give clone size only sometimes, using once, few, many, or a class for an expanded clone.

>TRBJ1-1|TRBV29-1|-|-
TGCAGCGTTGAAGATTTTAGGCAGGGAGGCGCTGAAGCTTTCTTT
CSVEDFRQGGAEAFF
>TRBJ1-2|TRBV7-9|-|-
TGTGCCAGCAGCAATGCAGACTATGGCTACACCTTC
CASSNADYGYTF
>TRBJ2-5|TRBV29-1|-|-
TGCAGCGTAAGATGGAGGTCTCAAGAGACCCAGTACTTC
CSVRWRSQETQYF
>TRBJ2-3|TRBV2|-|-
TGTGCCAGTACTACCCTGGGGGAACCTAGCACAGATACGCAGTATTTT
CASTTLGEPSTDTQYF
>TRBJ2-7|TRBV20-1|-|-
TGCAGTGCCGAGGGCGGGCAGGGGTCCTACGAGCAGTACTTC
CSAEGGQGSYEQYF
>TRBJ2-1|TRBV12-3/TRBV12-4|-|TRBD1
TGTGCCAGCAGTTCCCGGACAGGGCTGGAGTACAATGAGCAGTTCTTC
CASSSRTGLEYNEQFF
>TRBJ2-5|TRBV20-1|once|TRBD2
TGCAGTGCTCATGGCTCTGCGGGAGCTGAATTAGGGTCCTACAATGAGCAGTACTTC
CSAHGSAGAELGSYNEQYF
>TRBJ2-5|TRBV15|few|-
TGTGCCACCAGCAGAGATCTCCTGCAAGAGACCCAGTACTTC
CATSRDLLQETQYF
>TRBJ2-3|TRBV20-1|-|-
TGCAGTGCAGCTAGGCCAGATACGCAGTATTTT
CSAARPDTQYF
>TRBJ1-2|TRBV18|-|TRBD1
TGTGCCAGCTCATCGGGGACAGACTCAGGGGGCTACACCTTC
CASSSGTDSGGYTF
>TRBJ1-4|TRBV6-6|few|-
TGTGCCAGCAGTTTTGACAGGCCGATTAATGAAAAACTGTTTTTT
CASSFDRPINEKLFF
>TRBJ2-5|TRBV20-1|-|-
TGCAGTGCACTCACTCACGGGGGGCTGTCGGAGACCCAGTACTTC
CSALTHGGLSETQYF
>TRBJ2-5|TRBV15|few|-
TGTGCCACCAGCCCTAGGAGGCGCGAGACCCAGTACTTC
CATSPRRRETQYF
>TRBJ2-1|TRBV6-1|-|-
TGTGCCAGCAGTGACAGGGCTCATAGGGGGAGAGGAAACAATGAGCAGTTCTTC
CASSDRAHRGRGNNEQFF
>TRBJ1-1|TRBV5-1|-|-
TGCGCCAGCAGCTTGGAGGTTAGGGACACTGAAGCTTTCTTT
CASSLEVRDTEAFF
>TRBJ2-3|TRBV7-2|many|-
TGTGCCAGCAGTTTGGGGGTTAGCACAGATACGCAGTATTTT
CASSLGVSTDTQYF
>TRBJ2-7|TRBV18|-|TRBD2
TGTGCCAGCTCTCCTAATCCGGGACTAGGGGTCGAGCAGTACTTC
CASSPNPGLGVEQYF
>TRBJ2-5|TRBV20-1|-|TRBD1
TGCAGTGCTATCACGAACAGGGGGTACCAAGAGACCCAGTACTTC
CSAITNRGYQETQYF
>TRBJ1-5|TRBV6-5|few|-
TGTGCCAGCAGCACGCGATGGCCGATCAATCAGCCCCAGCATTTT
CASSTRWPINQPQHF
>TRBJ2-7|TRBV29-1|many|-
TGCAGCGTTGAAGGGCCCTACGAGCAGTACTTC
CSVEGPYEQYF
>TRBJ1-5|TRBV10-3|-|TRBD1
TGTGCCATCAGGGCACAGGGGGCAAGTCAGCCCCAGCATTTT
CAIRAQGASQPQHF
>TRBJ2-3|TRBV27|-|-
TGTGCCAGCAGTTTCCGTCCAGGGGTGATCACAGATACGCAGTATTTT
CASSFRPGVITDTQYF
>TRBJ2-1|TRBV7-8|few|-
TGTGCCAGCAGCTCAGAAGACACGTCCTACTATGAGCAGTTCTTC
CASSSEDTSYYEQFF
>TRBJ2-1|TRBV6-1|-|-
TGTGCCAGCAGTGAAGTTAGTGGGAGGGGAAAGGGGGTCGATGAGCAGTTCTTC
CASSEVSGRGKGVDEQFF
>TRBJ2-7|TRBV20-1|few|TRBD2
TGCAGTGCTAGAGATCTACTAGCGTCTTCCTACGAGCAGTACTTC
CSARDLLASSYEQYF
>TRBJ2-1|TRBV7-9|-|-
TGTGCCAGCAGCCGTAGCGGAAACCCCTACAATGAGCAGTTCTTC
CASSRSGNPYNEQFF
>TRBJ2-1|TRBV7-8|-|TRBD2
TGTGCCAGCAGCTTCTCCCGATCTGGGACTAGCAAATACAATGAGCAGTTCTTC
CASSFSRSGTSKYNEQFF
>TRBJ2-6|TRBV4-2|few|-
TGTGCCAGCAGCCAAGATTCGGCAGGGGCCAACGTCCTGACTTTC
CASSQDSAGANVLTF
>TRBJ1-2|TRBV6-1|once|TRBD1
TGTGCCAGCAGTGAAAGCTGGACAGGACATAACTATGGCTACACCTTC
CASSESWTGHNYGYTF
>TRBJ2-1|TRBV29-1|-|TRBD2
TGCAGCGTCGGACTAGCGGGGAAGGAGCAGTTCTTC
CSVGLAGKEQFF
>TRBJ2-2|TRBV12-5|-|-
TGTGCTAGTGGTTTTTCGACTACGAACACCGGGGAGCTGTTTTTT
CASGFSTTNTGELFF
>TRBJ2-7|TRBV4-2|few|-
TGTGCCAGCAGCCAAAACTCGGGGAACGAGCAGTACTTC
CASSQNSGNEQYF
>TRBJ2-2|TRBV29-1|-|TRBD2
TGCAGCGTTGGGGGGGGGAGCAACCTGAACACCGGGGAGCTGTTTTTT
CSVGGGSNLNTGELFF